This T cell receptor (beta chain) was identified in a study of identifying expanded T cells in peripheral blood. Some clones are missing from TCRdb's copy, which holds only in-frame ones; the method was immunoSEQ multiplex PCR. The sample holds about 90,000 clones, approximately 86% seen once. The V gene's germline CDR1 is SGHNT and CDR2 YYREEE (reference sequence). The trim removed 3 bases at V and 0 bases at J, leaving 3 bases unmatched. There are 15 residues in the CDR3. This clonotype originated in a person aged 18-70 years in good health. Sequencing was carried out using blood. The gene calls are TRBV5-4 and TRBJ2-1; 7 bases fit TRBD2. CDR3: CASSSGLSSYNEQFF. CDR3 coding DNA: TGTGCCAGCAGCTCGGGACTAAGCTCCTACAATGAGCAGTTCTTC.